This T cell receptor (beta chain) was observed in a study of regulatory T cells in long-lasting Graves disease. Libraries of TCR beta came from iRepertoire HTBI primers plus Arm-PCR of CDR3 regions. One entry per CDR3 protein, called by TCRdb with MiXCR from the multiplex PCR reads. Of a few hundred thousand distinct CDR3 sequences in the sample, 16% were seen once. This clonotype was seen many times. Time point denoted: newly diagnosed GD, antithyroid drugs for less than 3 months. PBMC-derived RNA was used for the TCR library. The V gene's germline CDR1 is MNHNS and CDR2 SASEGT. The ends were cut back, 7 bases at V and 11 bases at J, with 17 bases in the middle. CDR3 length equals 12 residues. The same data also contributed to another study, on T cells in Graves' hyperthyroidism and ophthalmopathy. As that study records: Hyperthyroidism, newly diagnosed and lasting under 2 months, affected patients aged 18 to 65. Patients were excluded for uncontrolled infection, other autoimmune disease, pregnancy or lactation. In blood, most of the thyroid clonotypes expanded above 0.001 were also present.

The receptor's source is a man aged 35-49 years with Graves disease. Sequenced here: peripheral blood mononuclear cells (PBMCs), sampled at new diagnosis, from a patient treated with antithyroid drugs. The chain employs TRBV6-1 and TRBJ1-1, with a possible D match to TRBD1 (6 bases). The CDR3 is CASNLQAGAAFF. For the CDR3, the DNA is TGTGCCAGCAATTTACAGGCGGGGGCGGCTTTCTTT.